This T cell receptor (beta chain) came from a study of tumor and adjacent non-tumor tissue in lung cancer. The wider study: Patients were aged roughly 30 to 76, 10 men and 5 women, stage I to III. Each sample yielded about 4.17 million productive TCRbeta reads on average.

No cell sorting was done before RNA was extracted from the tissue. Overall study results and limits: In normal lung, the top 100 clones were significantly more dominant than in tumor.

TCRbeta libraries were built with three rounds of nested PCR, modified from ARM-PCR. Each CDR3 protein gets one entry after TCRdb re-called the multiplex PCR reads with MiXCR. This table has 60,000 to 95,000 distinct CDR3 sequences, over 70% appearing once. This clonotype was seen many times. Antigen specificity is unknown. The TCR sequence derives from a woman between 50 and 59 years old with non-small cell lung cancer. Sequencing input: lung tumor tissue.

Written as DNA, the CDR3 is TGTGCCAGCAGTTACTCTTGGGGAGAACTGGGCGGGAGGGCCCCCAAAAACATTCAGTACTTC. Protein: CASSYSWGELGGRAPKNIQYF. This chain connects TRBV6-6 to TRBJ2-4; TRBD2 matches 9 bases. V was pared by 0 bases and J by 2 bases, with 17 bases of the junction left unmatched. The V gene's germline CDR1 is MNHNY and CDR2 SVGAGI (reference sequence). CDR3 length: 21 residues.